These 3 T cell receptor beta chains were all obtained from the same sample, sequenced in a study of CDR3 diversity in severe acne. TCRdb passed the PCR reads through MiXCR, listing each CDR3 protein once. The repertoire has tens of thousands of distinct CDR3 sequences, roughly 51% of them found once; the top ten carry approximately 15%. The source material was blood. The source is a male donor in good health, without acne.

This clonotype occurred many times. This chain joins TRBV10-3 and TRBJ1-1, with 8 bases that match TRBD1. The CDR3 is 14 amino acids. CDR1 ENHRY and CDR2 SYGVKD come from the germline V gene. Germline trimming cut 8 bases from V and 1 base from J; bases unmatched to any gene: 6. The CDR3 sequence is CAIRSGTGNTEAFF. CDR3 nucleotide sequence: TGTGCCATCCGCTCCGGGACAGGGAACACTGAAGCTTTCTTT.

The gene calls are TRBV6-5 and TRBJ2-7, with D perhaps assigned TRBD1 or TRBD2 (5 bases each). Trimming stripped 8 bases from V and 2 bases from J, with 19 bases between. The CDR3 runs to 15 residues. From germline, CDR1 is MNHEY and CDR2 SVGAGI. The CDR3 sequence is CASGRGPDKAYEQYF. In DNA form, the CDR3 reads TGTGCCAGCGGTAGGGGACCGGACAAGGCCTACGAGCAGTACTTC.

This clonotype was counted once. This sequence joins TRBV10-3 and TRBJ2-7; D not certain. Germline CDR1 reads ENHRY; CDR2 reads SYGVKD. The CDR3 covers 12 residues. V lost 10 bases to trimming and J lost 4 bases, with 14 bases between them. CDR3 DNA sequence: TGTGCCACCCAGCAAAAGTCTTACGAGCAGTACTTC. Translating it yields CATQQKSYEQYF.